This TCR beta chain comes out of a study of shared clonotypes between healthy human individuals. Study-level points and caveats: Naive CD4 clonotypes were shared across a handful of donors at about 5.3%. Against clonotypes common to all four donors, non-shared ones had lower generation probabilities.

The trim removed 3 bases at V and 4 bases at J, leaving 9 bases unmatched. CDR1 MDHEN and CDR2 SYDVKM come from the germline V gene. There are 18 residues in the CDR3. Data came from immunoSEQ multiplex PCR; TCRdb stores just in-frame clones and leaves some out. The sample includes about 2.1 million clones, 93% of them seen just once. Naive CD8 cells comprised CD45RO-negative, CCR7-positively selected cells, excluding terminally differentiated effector memory CD45RA+ cells. Concerning this clone: Its target is not known.

The TCR originated in a man aged 18 to 35 in good health. Some clones in this sample may be carry-over from other donors' samples. The sample consisted of naive CD8+ T cells from PBMCs. The V gene is TRBV28, the J gene TRBJ2-6, with TRBD1 identical over 10 bases. The CDR3 nucleotides read TGTGCCAGCAGTTTCGGGAGGACAGGGGGGGACGGGGCCAACGTCCTGACTTTC. This codes for CASSFGRTGGDGANVLTF.